This T cell receptor (beta chain) was documented in a study of blood T cells in healthy people across ages. Study outcomes and limitations: The CMV status of each donor remained undetermined, and this could have confounded shifts in expanded clonotypes.

Turning to this clonotype: As yet, its antigen is unknown.

The CDR3 covers 15 residues. In germline, CDR1 is SGHTA, CDR2 FQGNSA. The donors, healthy Caucasians from Russia, were aged 6 to 90. Alongside a J-beta primer mix, a sample-barcoded 5' primer served in a second PCR lasting roughly 7 to 11 cycles. MiXCR, applied by TCRdb to the 5' RACE reads, yields one record per CDR3 protein. The repertoire holds 1.5 million to 2 million distinct CDR3 sequences, with around 50% as singletons. This sequence joins TRBV7-2 and TRBJ2-4; tentatively, D is TRBD2 (8 bases). Near its end, the DNA agrees better with TRBJ2-5, so the J call may be wrong. What was sequenced was blood. This clonotype was sampled from a woman in her thirties or forties in good health. In nucleotides, the CDR3 is TGTGCCAGCGGGACGGGAGGGGGCATCGGGGAGACCCAGTACTTC. This encodes CASGTGGGIGETQYF.